What follows are 14 T cell receptor beta chains derived from one specimen sequenced in a study of blood T cell repertoires in COVID-19. Sequencing was performed with immunoSEQ multiplex PCR; in TCRdb, only in-frame clones are kept and a portion is missing. The data contain roughly 280,000 clones, around 90% of them singletons. What was sequenced was peripheral blood. Receptors were obtained from a woman in her sixties with COVID-19, enrolled during active disease.

A few counts support this clone. This chain uses TRBV5-1 with TRBJ2-2; 12 bases align to TRBD2. The germline V gene encodes CDR1 SGHRS and CDR2 YFSETQ. After removal of 3 bases from V and 0 bases from J, the junction contained 3 bases not matched to a gene. This CDR3 has 17 amino acids. In DNA, the CDR3 is TGCGCCAGCAGCTGGACTAGCGGGGCGACGAACACCGGGGAGCTGTTTTTT. Protein: CASSWTSGATNTGELFF. Variable domain in full (rest from reference TRBV5-1 and TRBJ2-2): KAGVTQTPRYLIKTRGQQVTLSCSPISGHRSVSWYQQTPGQGLQFLFEYFSETQRNKGNFPGRFSGRQFSNSRSEMNVSTLELGDSALYLCASSWTSGATNTGELFFGEGSRLTVL.

The chain recombines TRBV6-6 with TRBJ2-2; 9 bases fit TRBD2. The CDR3 loop spans 16 amino acids. Trimming removed 2 bases from V and 4 bases from J; junction bases left unmatched: 5. Germline assignment: CDR1 MNHNY and CDR2 SVGAGI (reference sequence). The CDR3 loop reads CASSYPSGALTGELFF. Here the CDR3 DNA reads TGTGCCAGCAGTTACCCTAGCGGGGCCCTCACCGGGGAGCTGTTTTTT.

V usage is TRBV5-1 and J usage is TRBJ1-6, with D hard to call. Germline V gives CDR1 SGHRS, CDR2 YFSETQ. Trimming removed 0 bases at V and 7 bases at J, with 8 bases between. This CDR3 has 14 amino acids. The CDR3 region is CASSLVQANSPLHF. The CDR3 coding sequence is TGCGCCAGCAGCTTGGTTCAGGCGAATTCACCCCTCCACTTT.

The chain uses TRBV21-1 and TRBJ2-3; the D call TRBD1 from the table was never checked on the DNA. TRBV21-1 is assigned pseudogene status. The CDR3 is made up of 19 amino acids. The CDR3 spells CASSKTVREGDRGTDTQYF. CDR3 coding DNA: TGTGCCAGCAGCAAAACGGTACGGGAGGGAGACAGGGGGACAGATACGCAGTATTTT.

The J gene is TRBJ2-7, the V gene TRBV7-9; 9 bases agree with TRBD2. This CDR3 spans 14 amino acids. Trimming at V came to 10 bases and at J to 4 bases, leaving 11 bases not matched to a gene. Per germline, CDR1 SEHNR and CDR2 FQNEAQ (reference sequence). CDR3 residues: CAIKLLAGRYEQYF. The CDR3, as DNA: TGTGCCATCAAGCTCCTAGCGGGGAGGTACGAGCAGTACTTC.

The rearrangement uses TRBV6-1 and TRBJ1-5; D is possibly TRBD1 (5 bases). Germline V gives CDR1 MNHNS, CDR2 SASEGT. V lost 1 base and J 5 bases, leaving 9 bases between the germline ends. The CDR3 is made up of 14 amino acids. In nucleotides, the CDR3 is TGTGCCAGCAGTGAAGGGGGGGGAGATCAGCCCCAGCATTTT. Amino acids: CASSEGGGDQPQHF.

The chain uses TRBV5-1 and TRBJ1-2; 10 positions match TRBD1. CDR3 length: 15 residues. The germline V gene encodes CDR1 SGHRS and CDR2 YFSETQ. J gave up 13 bases and V 4 bases, and 16 bases lay outside the gene matches. CDR3 in amino acids: CASSTDRGEFQGCTF. CDR3 nucleotides: TGCGCCAGCAGCACGGACAGGGGGGAGTTTCAGGGTTGCACCTTC.

The chain links TRBV5-1 to TRBJ2-3, with 13 bases fitting TRBD2. CDR3 size: 17 residues. The V and J ends lost 0 bases and 7 bases, in that order; junction bases with no gene match: 8. Germline lookup yields CDR1 SGHRS and CDR2 YFSETQ. CDR3 loop: CASSLGTSGRGEHTQYF. The CDR3 DNA follows: TGCGCCAGCAGCTTGGGTACTAGCGGGAGGGGAGAACATACGCAGTATTTT.

The gene calls are TRBV9 and TRBJ1-6; weak D call: TRBD1 (6 bases). The CDR3 is 14 amino acids. Germline V gives CDR1 SGDLS, CDR2 YYNGEE. The V end lost 3 bases, the J end lost 7 bases, and 11 bases lay between the germline ends. CDR3 sequence reads: CASSERQENSPLHF. CDR3 DNA sequence: TGTGCCAGCAGCGAAAGACAGGAGAATTCACCCCTCCACTTT. The full variable domain, rest sourced from reference TRBV9 and TRBJ1-6, is DSGVTQTPKHLITATGQRVTLRCSPRSGDLSVYWYQQSLDQGLQFLIQYYNGEERAKGNILERFSAQQFPDLHSELNLSSLELGDSALYFCASSERQENSPLHFGNGTRLTVT.

V usage is TRBV11-2 and J usage is TRBJ2-7; 9 bases fit TRBD2. Germline V lookup: CDR1 SGHAT, CDR2 FQNNGV. J lost 7 bases, V lost 0 bases, and 4 bases had no gene match. The CDR3 totals 14 residues. CDR3 amino acids: CASSLDSAGGEQYF. The CDR3 coding sequence is TGTGCCAGCAGCTTAGATTCAGCGGGAGGTGAGCAGTACTTC.

The chain links TRBV7-9 to TRBJ1-4; 8 bases agree with TRBD1. CDR3 length equals 13 residues. V lost 4 bases, J lost 7 bases, and 2 bases stayed unmatched. Germline CDR1 SEHNR, CDR2 FQNEAQ (reference sequence). CDR3 loop: CASSYGQGEKLFF. CDR3 sequence (DNA): TGTGCCAGCAGCTACGGACAGGGTGAAAAACTGTTTTTT.

The V gene is TRBV28, the J gene TRBJ2-7; D not resolved. The germline V and J ends were trimmed by 10 bases and 0 bases, with 7 bases remaining between them. CDR1 is MDHEN, CDR2 SYDVKM, per germline. There are 11 residues in the CDR3. CDR3 region: CATLNSYEQYF. Here the CDR3 DNA reads TGTGCCACCCTAAACTCCTACGAGCAGTACTTC.

The chain links TRBV24-1 to TRBJ2-7; TRBD1 matches 8 bases. This CDR3 is built from 13 residues. Germline V lookup: CDR1 KGHDR, CDR2 SFDVKD. Trimming at V came to 3 bases and at J to 4 bases, leaving 1 base not matched to a gene. The chain's CDR3 is CATSDRQGYEQYF. The CDR3 DNA reads as TGTGCCACCAGTGATCGACAGGGGTACGAGCAGTACTTC.

The chain has TRBV7-9 and TRBJ2-5; D may be TRBD1 (6 bases). Germline CDR1 is SEHNR and CDR2 is FQNEAQ (reference sequence). The CDR3 runs to 14 residues. V gave up 6 bases and J gave up 5 bases, with 16 bases separating them. As DNA, the CDR3 is TGTGCCAGCAGTCCTCAGGGGTCGAGGGAGACCCAGTACTTC. Its protein is CASSPQGSRETQYF.